This passage covers 32 T cell receptor beta chains from one sample sequenced in a study of regulatory T cells in long-lasting Graves disease. Indicated time point: newly diagnosed GD, antithyroid drugs for less than 3 months. The TCR library was prepared using RNA isolated from PBMCs. iRepertoire HTBI primers and Arm-PCR of CDR3 regions built TCR beta libraries. TCRdb re-analysed the multiplex PCR reads in MiXCR, keeping a single row per CDR3 protein. The sample carries approximately 300,000 distinct CDR3 sequences, under 20% recorded once. The sample in question was peripheral blood mononuclear cells (PBMCs), obtained at new diagnosis, from a patient treated with antithyroid drugs. The source of these receptors is a female donor with Graves disease.

This clonotype was seen only a few times. The chain recombines TRBV5-6 with TRBJ2-1; the D gene is possibly TRBD2 (6 bases). CDR3 size: 16 residues. From germline, CDR1 is SGHDT and CDR2 YYEEEE. The V end was cut by 1 base, the J end by 0 bases, with 11 bases between. CDR3 loop: CASSLSWRDSYNEQFF. In nucleotides, the CDR3 is TGTGCCAGCAGCTTGTCGTGGCGGGACTCCTACAATGAGCAGTTCTTC.

This chain joins TRBV15 and TRBJ2-3, with 12 bases that match TRBD2. Germline V lookup: CDR1 LNHNV, CDR2 YYDKDF (reference sequence). There are 18 residues in the CDR3. Germline trimming cut 0 bases from V and 2 bases from J; bases unmatched to any gene: 6. Here the CDR3 DNA reads TGTGCCACCAGCAGAGATCATCTAGCGGGAGGGCCCACAGATACGCAGTATTTT. Translation gives CATSRDHLAGGPTDTQYF.

This sequence joins TRBV20-1 and TRBJ2-3, with 9 bases that match TRBD2. V was clipped by 3 bases and J by 2 bases; unmatched bases: 6. The CDR3 has 15 residues. Per the germline V gene, CDR1 is DFQATT and CDR2 is SNEGSKA (reference sequence). The CDR3 nucleotides read TGCAGTGCTAGGACTAGCGGAGCCTACACAGATACGCAGTATTTT. This encodes CSARTSGAYTDTQYF.

The V gene is TRBV9, the J gene TRBJ2-1; 7 nucleotides agree with TRBD2. CDR1 SGDLS and CDR2 YYNGEE come from the germline V gene. Germline trimming cut 3 bases from V and 2 bases from J; bases unmatched to any gene: 8. CDR3 length: 16 residues. CDR3 DNA: TGTGCCAGCAGCGCCATGACTAGCCTTCCCTACAATGAGCAGTTCTTC. It is translated as CASSAMTSLPYNEQFF.

CDR3 sequence: CASSPMTSGRRNEQFF. The DNA for the CDR3 is TGTGCCAGCAGCCCTATGACTAGCGGGAGGAGGAATGAGCAGTTCTTC. This chain links TRBV3-1 with TRBJ2-1; 13 bases line up with TRBD2. The length of the CDR3 is 16 residues. Germline V gene sequence: CDR1 LGHDT, CDR2 YNNKEL (reference sequence). Trimming removed 4 bases from V and 7 bases from J; junction bases left unmatched: 7.

This clonotype turned up a few times. This rearrangement joins TRBV10-3 to TRBJ1-5; no definite D call. This CDR3 contains 14 residues. Per the germline V gene, CDR1 is ENHRY and CDR2 is SYGVKD. Trimming took off 4 bases at V and 9 bases at J, with 16 bases between the two ends. The CDR3, as DNA: TGTGCCATCAGTGTCCAAGGGCCCGCCTGGCCCCAGCATTTT. Its translation: CAISVQGPAWPQHF.

The sample holds one count of this clonotype. A far larger clone is just one base off, so this is likely a read error. The chain links TRBV6-1 to TRBJ1-2, with unresolved D. CDR1 is MNHNS and CDR2 is SASEGT in the germline V gene. This CDR3 has 14 amino acids. CDR3 sequence reads: CASTLGGQDYGHTF. The CDR3 DNA reads TGTGCCAGCACCCTCGGAGGGCAGGACTATGGCCACACCTTC.

Ten or more counts support this clonotype. V and J are TRBV5-5 and TRBJ1-2; possible D gene TRBD1, 6 bases. Trimming removed 5 bases from V and 0 bases from J, with 14 bases in between. The CDR3 has 15 residues. Germline V gene data show CDR1 as SGHKS and CDR2 as YYEKEE (reference sequence). The CDR3 sequence: CASRIVGGANYGYTF. The DNA of the CDR3 is TGTGCCAGCAGGATTGTAGGGGGGGCTAACTATGGCTACACCTTC.

This clonotype was seen ten or more times. This chain's CDR3 is CASSVVGTPGVTPGNTIYF. The CDR3 nucleotides are TGTGCCAGCAGCGTAGTGGGGACCCCGGGAGTCACTCCTGGAAACACCATATATTTT. This chain uses TRBV9 with TRBJ1-3; possible D gene TRBD1, 5 bases. This CDR3 is built from 19 residues. V lost 0 bases, J lost 2 bases, and 21 bases lay in between. CDR1 and CDR2 (germline): SGDLS, YYNGEE.

This clonotype was detected ten times or more. The chain uses TRBV9 and TRBJ2-5; TRBD2 aligns across 7 bases. Germline V gene sequence: CDR1 SGDLS, CDR2 YYNGEE. This CDR3 has 14 residues. V shed 4 bases, J shed 1 base, and the junction held 4 bases outside the gene matches. The CDR3 spells CASSPGLLQETQYF. The CDR3 DNA follows: TGTGCCAGCAGCCCGGGACTACTCCAAGAGACCCAGTACTTC. Full variable domain (rest looked up from reference TRBV9 and TRBJ2-5): DSGVTQTPKHLITATGQRVTLRCSPRSGDLSVYWYQQSLDQGLQFLIQYYNGEERAKGNILERFSAQQFPDLHSELNLSSLELGDSALYFCASSPGLLQETQYFGPGTRLLVL.

This clonotype has a handful of counts. The chain recombines TRBV24-1 with TRBJ2-5; tentative D call: TRBD2 (6 bases). Trimming cost V 7 bases and J 3 bases, with 20 bases left between them. Germline loops: CDR1 KGHDR, CDR2 SFDVKD. The CDR3 spans 16 residues. The DNA of the CDR3 is TGTGCCACCAGCCCGACAGATCGGAGGGAGAAAGAGACCCAGTACTTC. This translates into CATSPTDRREKETQYF.

V usage is TRBV7-9 and J usage is TRBJ1-2, with a weak D call TRBD1 (5 bases). CDR1 is SEHNR and CDR2 is FQNEAQ in the germline V gene (reference sequence). This CDR3 comprises 16 residues. The V end was cut by 2 bases, the J end by 4 bases, with 17 bases between. CDR3 residues: CASSLNGGTTGYGYTF. CDR3 in DNA: TGTGCCAGCAGCTTAAACGGCGGGACCACGGGCTATGGCTACACCTTC.

This clonotype was counted many times. The chain has TRBV19 and TRBJ1-5, with D uncertain. The CDR3 is 15 amino acids. Germline V gene lookup returns CDR1 LNHDA and CDR2 SQIVND (reference sequence). V was trimmed by 6 bases and J by 5 bases, leaving 17 bases between them. The CDR3 sequence is CASSFISGGDQPQHF. In DNA form, the CDR3 reads TGTGCCAGTAGCTTTATCTCAGGAGGAGATCAGCCCCAGCATTTT.

The chain has TRBV10-1 and TRBJ2-1, with 9 bases aligning to TRBD2. Germline assignment: CDR1 WNHNN and CDR2 SYGVQD (reference sequence). The CDR3 is made up of 16 amino acids. J lost 8 bases, V lost 0 bases, and 8 bases had no gene match. The DNA for the CDR3 is TGCGCCAGCAGTGAGTCGGAGCTAGCGGGACGGGATGAGCAGTTCTTC. Translation: CASSESELAGRDEQFF.

This clonotype was observed at least ten times. V gene TRBV6-2 or TRBV6-3 combines with J gene TRBJ1-4; 9 bases match TRBD1. This CDR3 has 14 amino acids. Germline CDR1 MNHEY, CDR2 SVGEGT. J lost 8 bases, V lost 6 bases, and 7 bases had no gene match. CDR3 nucleotide sequence: TGTGCCAGCAGAAGGACAGGGGAGGAGGAAAAACTGTTTTTT. Protein: CASRRTGEEEKLFF.

There are many counts of this clonotype. This chain uses TRBV14 with TRBJ2-1, with D perhaps TRBD1 (5 bases). Germline V gene data show CDR1 as SGHDN and CDR2 as FVKESK. The CDR3 length is 14 residues. V was pared by 4 bases and J by 4 bases, with 11 bases between. The DNA of the CDR3 is TGTGCCAGCAGCCCCAAGGGGCTGTACAATGAGCAGTTCTTC. As protein: CASSPKGLYNEQFF. Together with reference TRBV14 and TRBJ2-1, the CDR3 gives the full variable domain: EAGVTQFPSHSVIEKGQTVTLRCDPISGHDNLYWYRRVMGKEIKFLLHFVKESKQDESGMPNNRFLAERTGGTYSTLKVQPAELEDSGVYFCASSPKGLYNEQFFGPGTRLTVL.

In its sample, this clonotype was seen many times. CDR3 loop: CASSLSWVAGELFF. Written as DNA, the CDR3 is TGCGCCAGCAGCTTGTCGTGGGTTGCCGGGGAGCTGTTTTTT. J is TRBJ2-2 and V is TRBV5-1, with D unresolved. Germline V CDR1 and CDR2: SGHRS, YFSETQ. The CDR3 loop spans 14 amino acids. V dropped 1 base and J dropped 6 bases, with 10 bases sitting between them.

This clonotype has at least ten counts. The V gene is TRBV2, the J gene TRBJ1-1, with D unresolved. V lost 4 bases to trimming and J lost 1 base, with 4 bases between them. Germline loops: CDR1 SNHLY, CDR2 FYNNEI. The CDR3 contains 12 residues. CDR3 amino acids: CASSAGNTEAFF. CDR3 bases: TGTGCCAGCAGTGCCGGGAACACTGAAGCTTTCTTT.

This clonotype was picked up many times. The chain joins TRBV6-1 to TRBJ1-3; D gene unclear. The V end lost 7 bases, the J end lost 0 bases, and 13 bases lay between the germline ends. Germline V lookup: CDR1 MNHNS, CDR2 SASEGT. The CDR3 totals 15 residues. The CDR3: CASTNSFSSGNTIYF. The CDR3 bases are TGTGCCAGCACCAACAGCTTCAGCTCTGGAAACACCATATATTTT.

With regard to this clonotype: A much larger clone differs from this one at a single base, so this may be a read error. The chain carries TRBV7-9 and TRBJ2-1; TRBD1 matches 8 bases. The V and J ends lost 5 bases and 4 bases, in that order; junction bases with no gene match: 7. The CDR3 length is 15 residues. Germline V lookup: CDR1 SEHNR, CDR2 FQNEAQ (reference sequence). The CDR3 nucleotides read TGTGCCAGCAGCGCCCCGGGACAGGTGTACAATGAGCAGTTCTTC. As protein: CASSAPGQVYNEQFF.

At least ten counts were recorded for this clonotype. The V call is TRBV10-3, the J call TRBJ1-5; D uncertain. This CDR3 comprises 16 residues. Germline V gives CDR1 ENHRY, CDR2 SYGVKD. V lost 2 bases, J lost 0 bases, and 11 bases lay in between. The DNA of the CDR3 is TGTGCCATCAGTGAGCGAGCAGGTGATAGCAATCAGCCCCAGCATTTT. It translates to CAISERAGDSNQPQHF.

The chain couples TRBV2 to TRBJ2-5; D ambiguous. The CDR3 loop spans 12 amino acids. Germline CDR1 SNHLY, CDR2 FYNNEI. The V and J ends lost 5 bases and 4 bases respectively, with 8 bases between them. The CDR3 region has the DNA TGTGCCAGCAGTTTTACGGTAGAGACCCAGTACTTC. Amino acids: CASSFTVETQYF.

Judged by abundance, this clonotype is medium-sized (0.01 to 0.1%). The chain uses TRBV12-3 or TRBV12-4 and TRBJ1-1; D is possibly TRBD1 (5 bases). Deletions cut 6 bases from V and 0 bases from J, with 11 bases between. CDR3 size: 14 residues. CDR3 loop: CASSPTGLNTEAFF. CDR3 DNA: TGTGCCAGCAGCCCCACAGGCTTGAACACTGAAGCTTTCTTT.

Details on this clonotype: A far more abundant clone sits one base away, making this likely a read error. Without the conserved terminal phenylalanine or tryptophan, this CDR3 likely stems from a read error. The V call is TRBV12-3 or TRBV12-4, the J call TRBJ2-5, with 12 bases lining up with TRBD2. Gene TRBJ2-1 matches the end of the DNA better, so the J call may be wrong. The CDR3 is 19 residues long. The CDR3 bases are TGTGCCAGCACCCTAACCGGGACTAGCGGGTCAGTGCCCTACAATGAGCAGTTCTCC. This sequence encodes CASTLTGTSGSVPYNEQFS.

This clonotype was detected many times. CDR3 loop: CAWSVRLGGYTF. For the CDR3, the DNA is TGTGCCTGGAGTGTACGGTTAGGTGGCTACACCTTC. The chain carries TRBV30 and TRBJ1-2; D not certain. Trimming took 0 bases from V and 7 from J, leaving 9 bases between them. CDR3 length equals 12 residues. Germline CDR1 GTSNPN, CDR2 SVGIG (reference sequence).

To note about this clonotype: It differs at one base from a far larger clone, so likely a read error. The chain recombines TRBV5-5 with TRBJ2-7; D may be TRBD2 (5 bases). The DNA end favors TRBJ2-3, so the J call may be wrong. CDR3 length equals 14 residues. CDR1 SGHKS and CDR2 YYEKEE come from the germline V gene (reference sequence). The CDR3 region is CASNIAPTRDTQYF. The CDR3, as DNA: TGTGCCAGTAATATAGCGCCAACTAGGGATACGCAGTATTTT.

This clonotype has at least ten counts. DNA for the CDR3: TGTGCCAGCAGCCGGGGAGGAGATGAAAAACTGTTTTTT. Its protein is CASSRGGDEKLFF. The chain recombines TRBV3-1 with TRBJ1-4, with D unresolved. The ends were cut back, 4 bases at V and 6 bases at J, with 9 bases in the middle. CDR1 is LGHDT, CDR2 YNNKEL, per germline (reference sequence). This CDR3 is built from 13 residues.

This clonotype was counted only a few times. The V and J genes are TRBV15 and TRBJ2-3, with 10 nucleotides matching TRBD1. Trimming cost V 2 bases and J 3 bases; bases outside gene matches: 5. Germline CDR1 reads LNHNV; CDR2 reads YYDKDF (reference sequence). The CDR3 has 16 amino acids. The CDR3: CATSRTRDRGTDTQYF. CDR3 nucleotides: TGTGCCACCAGCAGAACCCGGGACAGGGGAACAGATACGCAGTATTTT.

This clonotype occurred a few times. This CDR3 reads CASSLAGVSDTQYF. DNA for the CDR3: TGTGCCAGCAGCTTAGCCGGAGTCTCAGATACGCAGTATTTT. V and J are TRBV7-9 and TRBJ2-3; D is ambiguous. The CDR3 totals 14 residues. V was shortened by 0 bases and J by 4 bases, with 8 bases between the two germline ends. In germline, CDR1 is SEHNR, CDR2 FQNEAQ (reference sequence).

The chain combines TRBV6-1 with TRBJ2-7; 13 bases agree with TRBD2. This CDR3 is built from 16 residues. The V gene's germline CDR1 is MNHNS and CDR2 SASEGT. V lost 7 bases to trimming and J lost 2 bases; unmatched junction nucleotides: 8. CDR3 DNA sequence: TGTGCCAGCACGAGGACTAGCGGGAGTAGGGCCTACGAGCAGTACTTC. It yields the protein CASTRTSGSRAYEQYF.

The table lists this clonotype with many counts. A read error may account for a junction end that differs from germline. V usage is TRBV9 and J usage is TRBJ1-4; TRBD1 matches at 7 bases. CDR1 and CDR2 from the germline V gene are SGDLS and YYNGEE. This CDR3 has 16 amino acids. The CDR3 is CASSARQGEVYEKLFF. CDR3 nucleotide sequence: TGCGCCAGCAGCGCGCGACAGGGCGAGGTTTATGAAAAACTGTTTTTT. Filled out from reference TRBV9 and TRBJ1-4, the complete variable domain reads DSGVTQTPKHLITATGQRVTLRCSPRSGDLSVYWYQQSLDQGLQFLIQYYNGEERAKGNILERFSAQQFPDLHSELNLSSLELGDSALYFCASSARQGEVYEKLFFGSGTQLSVL.

This CDR3 reads CASSPQGEAGMNEQFF. CDR3 in DNA: TGTGCCAGCAGCCCGCAGGGGGAGGCGGGAATGAATGAGCAGTTCTTC. The V and J genes are TRBV2 and TRBJ2-1, with a possible D match to TRBD1 (7 bases). In germline, CDR1 is SNHLY, CDR2 FYNNEI. Trimming removed 6 bases from V and 7 bases from J, with 22 bases in between. This CDR3 region has 16 residues.